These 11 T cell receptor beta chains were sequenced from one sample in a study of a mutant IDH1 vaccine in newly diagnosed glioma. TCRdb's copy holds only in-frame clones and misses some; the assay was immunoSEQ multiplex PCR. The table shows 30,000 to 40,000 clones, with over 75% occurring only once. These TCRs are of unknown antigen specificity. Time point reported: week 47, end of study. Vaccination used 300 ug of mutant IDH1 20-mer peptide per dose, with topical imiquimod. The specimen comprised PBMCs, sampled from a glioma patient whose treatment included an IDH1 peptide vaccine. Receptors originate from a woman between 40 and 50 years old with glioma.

This chain's CDR3 is CASSSLTGDGELFF. The CDR3 DNA sequence: TGTGCCAGCAGCTCCCTGACAGGGGACGGGGAGCTGTTTTTT. The rearrangement uses TRBV11-2 and TRBJ2-2; 8 bases are a match to TRBD1. The V gene end was trimmed by 4 bases and the J gene end by 7 bases; junction bases not matched to a gene: 5. Looked up from germline, CDR1 is SGHAT and CDR2 is FQNNGV. This CDR3 has 14 residues.

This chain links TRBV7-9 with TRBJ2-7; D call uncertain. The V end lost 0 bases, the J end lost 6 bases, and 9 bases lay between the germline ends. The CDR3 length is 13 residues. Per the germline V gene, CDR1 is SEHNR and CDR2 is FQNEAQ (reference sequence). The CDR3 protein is CASSLAGPSEQYF. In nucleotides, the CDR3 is TGTGCCAGCAGCTTAGCCGGGCCCTCCGAGCAGTACTTC.

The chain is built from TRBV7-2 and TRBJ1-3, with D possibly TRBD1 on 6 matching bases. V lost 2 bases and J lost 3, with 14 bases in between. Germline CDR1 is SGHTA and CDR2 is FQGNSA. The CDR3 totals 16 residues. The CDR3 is CASSLLGRGGGNTIYF. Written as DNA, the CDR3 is TGTGCCAGCAGCTTATTGGGCAGGGGCGGTGGAAACACCATATATTTT. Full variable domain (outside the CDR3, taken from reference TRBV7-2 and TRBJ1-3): GAGVSQSPSNKVTEKGKDVELRCDPISGHTALYWYRQSLGQGLEFLIYFQGNSAPDKSGLPSDRFSAERTGGSVSTLTIQRTQQEDSAVYLCASSLLGRGGGNTIYFGEGSWLTVV.

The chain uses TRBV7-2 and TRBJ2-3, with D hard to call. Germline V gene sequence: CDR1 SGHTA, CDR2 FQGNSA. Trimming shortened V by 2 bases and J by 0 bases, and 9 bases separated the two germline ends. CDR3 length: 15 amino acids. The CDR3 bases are TGTGCCAGCAGCTTATCTTGGCTAAGCACAGATACGCAGTATTTT. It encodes CASSLSWLSTDTQYF.

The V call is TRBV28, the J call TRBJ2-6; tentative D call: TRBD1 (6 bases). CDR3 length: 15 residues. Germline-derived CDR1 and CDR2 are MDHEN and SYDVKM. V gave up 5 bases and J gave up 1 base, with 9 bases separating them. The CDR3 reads CASSHRASGANVLTF. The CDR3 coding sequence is TGTGCCAGCAGTCACAGGGCTTCTGGGGCCAACGTCCTGACTTTC. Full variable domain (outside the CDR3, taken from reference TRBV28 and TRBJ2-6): DVKVTQSSRYLVKRTGEKVFLECVQDMDHENMFWYRQDPGLGLRLIYFSYDVKMKEKGDIPEGYSVSREKKERFSLILESASTNQTSMYLCASSHRASGANVLTFGAGSRLTVL.

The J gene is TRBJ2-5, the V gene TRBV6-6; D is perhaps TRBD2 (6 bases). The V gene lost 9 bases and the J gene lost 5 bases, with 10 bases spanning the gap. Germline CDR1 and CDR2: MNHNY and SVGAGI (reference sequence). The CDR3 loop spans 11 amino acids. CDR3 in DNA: TGTGCCAGTTTAAGCGGGGAGACCCAGTACTTC. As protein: CASLSGETQYF.

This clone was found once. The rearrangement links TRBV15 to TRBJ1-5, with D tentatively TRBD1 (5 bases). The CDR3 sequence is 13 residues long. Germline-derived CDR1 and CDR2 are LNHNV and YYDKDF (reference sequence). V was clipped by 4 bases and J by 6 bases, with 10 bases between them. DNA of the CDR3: TGTGCCACCAGCACAGGGCGAGGTCAGCCCCAGCATTTT. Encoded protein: CATSTGRGQPQHF.

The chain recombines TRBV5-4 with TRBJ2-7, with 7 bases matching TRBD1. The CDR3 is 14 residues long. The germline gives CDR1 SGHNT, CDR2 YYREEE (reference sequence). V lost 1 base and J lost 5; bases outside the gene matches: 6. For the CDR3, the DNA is TGTGCCAGCAGCTTGCTTGGACAGGAAAACGAGCAGTACTTC. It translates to CASSLLGQENEQYF.

The CDR3 DNA sequence: TGTGCCACCAGCAGAACGGACAGATCTCTAGGCTATGGCTACACCTTC. Translated, it gives CATSRTDRSLGYGYTF. The chain has TRBV15 and TRBJ1-2; possible D gene TRBD1, 6 bases. V gave up 2 bases and J gave up 4 bases, with 17 bases separating them. This CDR3 is built from 16 residues. CDR1 is LNHNV, CDR2 YYDKDF, per germline (reference sequence). Based on the CDR3 plus reference TRBV15 and TRBJ1-2, the full variable domain is DAMVIQNPRYQVTQFGKPVTLSCSQTLNHNVMYWYQQKSSQAPKLLFHYYDKDFNNEADTPDNFQSRRPNTSFCFLDIRSPGLGDTAMYLCATSRTDRSLGYGYTFGSGTRLTVV.

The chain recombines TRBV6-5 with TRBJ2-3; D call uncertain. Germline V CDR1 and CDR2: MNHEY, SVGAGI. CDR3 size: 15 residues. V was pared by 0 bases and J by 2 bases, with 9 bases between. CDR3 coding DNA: TGTGCCAGCAGTTACTCGACCCTCTACACAGATACGCAGTATTTT. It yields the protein CASSYSTLYTDTQYF.

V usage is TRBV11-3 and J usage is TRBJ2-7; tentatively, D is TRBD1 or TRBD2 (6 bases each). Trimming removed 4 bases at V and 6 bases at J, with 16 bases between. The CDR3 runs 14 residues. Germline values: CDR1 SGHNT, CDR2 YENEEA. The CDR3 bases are TGTGCCAGCAGCTCCCAAAGAGAGGGGGGCGAGCAGTACTTC. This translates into CASSSQREGGEQYF.